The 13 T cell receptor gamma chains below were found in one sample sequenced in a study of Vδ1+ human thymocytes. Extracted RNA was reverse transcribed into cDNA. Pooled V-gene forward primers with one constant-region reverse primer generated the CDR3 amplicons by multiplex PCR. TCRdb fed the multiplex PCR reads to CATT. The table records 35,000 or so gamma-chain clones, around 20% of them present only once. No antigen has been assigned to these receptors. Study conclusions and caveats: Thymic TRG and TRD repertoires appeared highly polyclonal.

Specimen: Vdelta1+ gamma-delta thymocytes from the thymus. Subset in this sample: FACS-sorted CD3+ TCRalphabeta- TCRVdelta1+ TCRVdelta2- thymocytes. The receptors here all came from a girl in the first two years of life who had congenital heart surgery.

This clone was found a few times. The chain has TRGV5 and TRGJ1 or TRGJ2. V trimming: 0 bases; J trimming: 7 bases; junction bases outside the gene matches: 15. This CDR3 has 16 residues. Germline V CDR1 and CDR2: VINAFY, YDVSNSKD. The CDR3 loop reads CATWDRPMRAGYKKLF. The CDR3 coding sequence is TGTGCCACCTGGGACAGGCCGATGCGCGCTGGCTATAAGAAACTCTTT.

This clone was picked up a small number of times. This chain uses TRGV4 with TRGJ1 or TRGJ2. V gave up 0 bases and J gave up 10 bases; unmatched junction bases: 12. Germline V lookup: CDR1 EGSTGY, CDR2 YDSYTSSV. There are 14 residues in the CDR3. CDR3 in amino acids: CATWDGREKPKKLF. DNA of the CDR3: TGTGCCACCTGGGATGGGCGGGAAAAACCCAAGAAACTCTTT.

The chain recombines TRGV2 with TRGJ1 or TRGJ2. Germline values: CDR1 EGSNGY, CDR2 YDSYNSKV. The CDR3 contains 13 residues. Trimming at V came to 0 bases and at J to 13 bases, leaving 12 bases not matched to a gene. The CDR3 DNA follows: TGTGCCACCTGGGACGGGCCCCGACTCAACAAACTCTTT. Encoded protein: CATWDGPRLNKLF.

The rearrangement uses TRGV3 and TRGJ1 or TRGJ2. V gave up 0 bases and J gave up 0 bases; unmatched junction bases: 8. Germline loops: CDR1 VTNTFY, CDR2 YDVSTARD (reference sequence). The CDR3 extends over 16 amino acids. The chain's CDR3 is CATWDRRRRNYYKKLF. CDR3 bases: TGTGCCACCTGGGACAGGCGTAGGCGGAATTATTATAAGAAACTCTTT.

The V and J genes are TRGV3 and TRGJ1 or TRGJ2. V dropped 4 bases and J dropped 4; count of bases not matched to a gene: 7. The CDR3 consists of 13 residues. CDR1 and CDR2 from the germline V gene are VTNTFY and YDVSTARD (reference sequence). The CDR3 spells CATWDKCYYKKLF. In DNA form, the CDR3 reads TGTGCCACCTGGGATAAATGCTATTATAAGAAACTCTTT.

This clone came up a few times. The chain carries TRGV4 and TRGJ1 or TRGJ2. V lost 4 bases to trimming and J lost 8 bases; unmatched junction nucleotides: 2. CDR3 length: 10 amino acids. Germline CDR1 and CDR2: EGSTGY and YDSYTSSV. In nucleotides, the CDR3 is TGTGCCACCTGGGAGGATAAGAAACTCTTT. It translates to CATWEDKKLF.

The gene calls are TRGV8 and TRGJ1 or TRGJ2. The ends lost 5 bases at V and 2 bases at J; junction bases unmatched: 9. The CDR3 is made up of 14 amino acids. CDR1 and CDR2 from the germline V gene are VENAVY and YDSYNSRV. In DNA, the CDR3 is TGTGCCACCTGGGTCCAGGGGGATTATTATAAGAAACTCTTT. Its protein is CATWVQGDYYKKLF.

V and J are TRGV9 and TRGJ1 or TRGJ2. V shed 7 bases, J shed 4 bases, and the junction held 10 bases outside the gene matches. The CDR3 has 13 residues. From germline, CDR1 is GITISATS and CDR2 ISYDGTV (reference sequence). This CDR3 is CALCHRKYYKKLF. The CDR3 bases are TGTGCCTTGTGTCATAGGAAATATTATAAGAAACTCTTT.

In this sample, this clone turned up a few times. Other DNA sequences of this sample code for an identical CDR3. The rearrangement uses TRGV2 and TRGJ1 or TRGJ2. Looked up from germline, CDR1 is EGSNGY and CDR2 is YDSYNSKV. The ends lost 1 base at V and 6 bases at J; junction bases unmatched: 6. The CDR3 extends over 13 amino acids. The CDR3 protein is CATWDGRGYKKLF. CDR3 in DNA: TGTGCCACCTGGGACGGCCGTGGTTATAAGAAACTCTTT.

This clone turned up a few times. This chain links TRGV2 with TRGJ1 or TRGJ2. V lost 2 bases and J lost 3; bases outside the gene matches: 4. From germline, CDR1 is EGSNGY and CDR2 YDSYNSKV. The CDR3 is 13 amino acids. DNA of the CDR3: TGTGCCACCTGGGACGCTCCTTATTATAAGAAACTCTTT. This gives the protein CATWDAPYYKKLF.

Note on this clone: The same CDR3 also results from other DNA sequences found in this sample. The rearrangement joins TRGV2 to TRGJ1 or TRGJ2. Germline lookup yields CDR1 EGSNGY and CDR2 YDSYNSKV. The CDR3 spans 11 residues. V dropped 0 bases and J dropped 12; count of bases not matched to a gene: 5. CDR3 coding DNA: TGTGCCACCTGGGACGGGCAAGTGAAACTCTTT. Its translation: CATWDGQVKLF.

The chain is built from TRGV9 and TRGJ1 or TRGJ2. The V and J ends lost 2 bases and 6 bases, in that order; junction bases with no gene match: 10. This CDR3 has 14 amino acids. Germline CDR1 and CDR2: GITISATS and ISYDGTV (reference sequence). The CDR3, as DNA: TGTGCCTTGTGGGAGGCGCCAACCTCTTATAAGAAACTCTTT. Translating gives CALWEAPTSYKKLF.

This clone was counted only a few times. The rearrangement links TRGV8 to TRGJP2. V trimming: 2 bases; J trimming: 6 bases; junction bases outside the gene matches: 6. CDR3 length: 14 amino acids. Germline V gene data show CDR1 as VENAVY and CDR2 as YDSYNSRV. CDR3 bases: TGTGCCACCTGGGATACACCGCGTGATTGGATCAAGACGTTT. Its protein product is CATWDTPRDWIKTF.